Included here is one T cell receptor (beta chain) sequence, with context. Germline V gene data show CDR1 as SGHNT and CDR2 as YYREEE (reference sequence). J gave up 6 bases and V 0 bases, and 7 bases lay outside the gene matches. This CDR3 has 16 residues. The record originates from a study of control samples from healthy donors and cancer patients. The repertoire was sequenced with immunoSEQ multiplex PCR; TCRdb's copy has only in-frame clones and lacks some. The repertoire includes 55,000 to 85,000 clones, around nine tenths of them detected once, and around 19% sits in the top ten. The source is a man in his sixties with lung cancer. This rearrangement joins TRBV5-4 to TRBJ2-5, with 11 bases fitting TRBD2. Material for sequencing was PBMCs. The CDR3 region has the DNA TGTGCCAGCAGCTTGGGTGGTAGCGGGGGGGCAAAGACCCAGTACTTC. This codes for CASSLGGSGGAKTQYF.